Sequencing of this T cell receptor (beta chain) was carried out in a study of T cell repertoires and HLA-DP antigens. V gave up 1 base and J gave up 5 bases; unmatched junction bases: 8. CDR1 is SGHRS, CDR2 YFSETQ, per germline. The CDR3 totals 17 residues. Study results and limitations: Sorted fractions held some CD137-negative cells, possibly affecting rare CDR3s.

The label means: CD137+ CD4 T cells sorted after culture with HeLa expressing allogeneic HLA-DP. Retrovirally transduced HeLa cells with HLA-DPA1/DPB1, HLA-DM, invariant chain and CD80 served as stimulators. CD4+ cells expanded for around 15 days were restimulated roughly a day with allogeneic-DPB1 HeLa cells. This clone rates as large (0.1 to 1%). Generated by immunoSEQ multiplex PCR, the TCRdb table keeps only in-frame clones and is missing some. This sample has about 700 clones, with roughly three fifths found just once. This chain connects TRBV5-1 to TRBJ2-2, with 10 nucleotides matching TRBD2. The TCR was taken from a young woman in good health and CMV-seronegative. Input material: alloreactive CD137+ CD4+ T cells from cultured PBMCs. Subset specified: CD137+ CD4+ cells sorted after 20 to 30 h restimulation with the allogeneic HLA-DP-expressing HeLa cells. The CDR3, as DNA: TGCGCCAGCAGCTTGACCGCACTAGCGGGGTTGACCGGGGAGCTGTTTTTT. Translated: CASSLTALAGLTGELFF.